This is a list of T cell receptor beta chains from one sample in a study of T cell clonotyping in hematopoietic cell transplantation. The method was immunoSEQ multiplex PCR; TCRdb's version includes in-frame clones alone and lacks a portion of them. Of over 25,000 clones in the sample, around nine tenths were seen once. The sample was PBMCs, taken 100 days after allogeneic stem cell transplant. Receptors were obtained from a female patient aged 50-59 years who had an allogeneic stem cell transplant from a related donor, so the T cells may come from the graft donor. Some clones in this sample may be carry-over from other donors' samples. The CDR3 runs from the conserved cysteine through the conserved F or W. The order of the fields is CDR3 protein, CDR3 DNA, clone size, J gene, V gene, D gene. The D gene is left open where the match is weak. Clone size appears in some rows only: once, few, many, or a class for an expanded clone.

CDR3 protein: CAWSVLAGGTDTQYF
CDR3 DNA: TGTGCCTGGAGTGTACTTGCGGGGGGCACAGATACGCAGTATTTT
clone size: NA
J gene: TRBJ2-3
V gene: TRBV30
D gene: TRBD2

CDR3 protein: CASSLTGNTEAFF
CDR3 DNA: TGTGCCAGCAGCCTCACAGGGAACACTGAAGCTTTCTTT
clone size: few
J gene: TRBJ1-1
V gene: TRBV11-2
D gene: NA

CDR3 protein: CAGGGRFRHEQYF
CDR3 DNA: TGCGCCGGGGGAGGCCGATTTCGCCACGAGCAGTACTTC
clone size: NA
J gene: TRBJ2-7
V gene: TRBV23-1
D gene: NA

CDR3 protein: CASSLPRDRASGANVLTF
CDR3 DNA: TGTGCCAGCAGCTTACCCCGGGACAGGGCCTCTGGGGCCAACGTCCTGACTTTC
clone size: once
J gene: TRBJ2-6
V gene: TRBV11-3
D gene: TRBD1

CDR3 protein: CASSLGGTGGYEQYF
CDR3 DNA: TGTGCCAGCAGCTTGGGGGGGACAGGGGGCTACGAGCAGTACTTC
clone size: NA
J gene: TRBJ2-7
V gene: TRBV5-4
D gene: TRBD1

CDR3 protein: CASSLSGQGNTEAFF
CDR3 DNA: TGTGCCAGCAGCTTGAGTGGGCAGGGGAACACTGAAGCTTTCTTT
clone size: NA
J gene: TRBJ1-1
V gene: TRBV5-6
D gene: NA

CDR3 protein: CASSFGNTEAFF
CDR3 DNA: TGTGCCAGCAGCTTCGGGAACACTGAAGCTTTCTTT
clone size: NA
J gene: TRBJ1-1
V gene: TRBV11-3
D gene: NA

CDR3 protein: CASSYPGPRAEAFF
CDR3 DNA: TGTGCCAGCAGTTACCCGGGGCCGAGGGCTGAAGCTTTCTTT
clone size: NA
J gene: TRBJ1-1
V gene: TRBV6-6
D gene: NA

CDR3 protein: CASSFYTGGRWNTIYF
CDR3 DNA: TGTGCCAGCAGCTTTTATACAGGGGGCCGATGGAACACCATATATTTT
clone size: NA
J gene: TRBJ1-3
V gene: TRBV5-6
D gene: TRBD1

CDR3 protein: CASSLVWGHEQYF
CDR3 DNA: TGTGCCAGCAGCTTAGTTTGGGGCCACGAGCAGTACTTC
clone size: NA
J gene: TRBJ2-7
V gene: TRBV7-9
D gene: NA

CDR3 protein: CASSQGSPPSYGYTF
CDR3 DNA: TGTGCCAGCTCACAGGGTAGCCCACCCTCCTATGGCTACACCTTC
clone size: few
J gene: TRBJ1-2
V gene: TRBV18
D gene: NA

CDR3 protein: CASSVEGSTGELFF
CDR3 DNA: TGTGCCAGCAGCGTAGAGGGTTCCACCGGGGAGCTGTTTTTT
clone size: NA
J gene: TRBJ2-2
V gene: TRBV9
D gene: NA

CDR3 protein: CASALLRAGNNEQFF
CDR3 DNA: TGTGCCAGTGCGCTCTTAAGGGCCGGGAACAATGAGCAGTTCTTC
clone size: NA
J gene: TRBJ2-1
V gene: TRBV19
D gene: NA

CDR3 protein: CASSYSGFTEAFF
CDR3 DNA: TGTGCCAGCAGTTACTCGGGGTTCACTGAAGCTTTCTTT
clone size: NA
J gene: TRBJ1-1
V gene: TRBV6-5
D gene: NA

CDR3 protein: CAISRPRGEQYF
CDR3 DNA: TGTGCCATCAGTCGACCTCGGGGCGAGCAGTACTTC
clone size: NA
J gene: TRBJ2-7
V gene: TRBV10-3
D gene: NA

CDR3 protein: CATSPFADTQYF
CDR3 DNA: TGTGCCACCTCCCCCTTTGCAGATACGCAGTATTTT
clone size: NA
J gene: TRBJ2-3
V gene: TRBV15
D gene: NA

CDR3 protein: CASSLGQGAYEQYF
CDR3 DNA: TGCGCCAGCAGCCTCGGACAGGGTGCGTACGAGCAGTACTTC
clone size: NA
J gene: TRBJ2-7
V gene: TRBV5-1
D gene: TRBD1

CDR3 protein: CASSSLVLGETQYF
CDR3 DNA: TGTGCCAGCAGTTCCTTGGTCCTGGGAGAGACCCAGTACTTC
clone size: NA
J gene: TRBJ2-5
V gene: TRBV6-5
D gene: NA

CDR3 protein: CASSPVGNIQYF
CDR3 DNA: TGTGCCAGCAGCCCCGTGGGTAACATTCAGTACTTC
clone size: NA
J gene: TRBJ2-4
V gene: TRBV7-2
D gene: NA

CDR3 protein: CAWSPYTEAFF
CDR3 DNA: TGTGCCTGGAGTCCTTACACTGAAGCTTTCTTT
clone size: NA
J gene: TRBJ1-1
V gene: TRBV30
D gene: NA

CDR3 protein: CSVGGSYRANEQYF
CDR3 DNA: TGCAGCGTCGGGGGGTCTTACAGGGCCAACGAGCAGTACTTC
clone size: NA
J gene: TRBJ2-7
V gene: TRBV29-1
D gene: NA

CDR3 protein: CASSYGTGVGYTF
CDR3 DNA: TGCGCCAGCAGCTATGGGACAGGGGTGGGCTACACCTTC
clone size: NA
J gene: TRBJ1-2
V gene: TRBV5-1
D gene: TRBD1

CDR3 protein: CASSNTGLRGELFF
CDR3 DNA: TGTGCCAGCAGTAATACAGGGCTCCGCGGGGAGCTGTTTTTT
clone size: NA
J gene: TRBJ2-2
V gene: TRBV2
D gene: NA

CDR3 protein: CASSEQRGGMKNIQYF
CDR3 DNA: TGTGCCAGCAGCGAACAGCGGGGGGGCATGAAAAACATTCAGTACTTC
clone size: NA
J gene: TRBJ2-4
V gene: TRBV11-1
D gene: TRBD2

CDR3 protein: CASRLAGGFTEQYF
CDR3 DNA: TGTGCCAGCAGGCTCGCTGGAGGGTTTACCGAGCAGTACTTC
clone size: NA
J gene: TRBJ2-7
V gene: TRBV27
D gene: NA

CDR3 protein: CASSDSNERRVRQETQYF
CDR3 DNA: TGTGCCAGCAGTGATTCTAATGAGAGGAGGGTGCGCCAAGAGACCCAGTACTTC
clone size: NA
J gene: TRBJ2-5
V gene: TRBV25-1
D gene: NA

CDR3 protein: CASSGTGDNTGELFF
CDR3 DNA: TGTGCCAGCAGCGGAACAGGGGACAACACCGGGGAGCTGTTTTTT
clone size: NA
J gene: TRBJ2-2
V gene: TRBV6-1
D gene: TRBD1